This T cell receptor (beta chain) was sequenced in a study of a mutant IDH1 vaccine in newly diagnosed glioma. Study details: Patients began vaccination 4-6 weeks after radiotherapy alone, or with temozolomide cycles. Treated patients had a mean age of approximately 40 years and a roughly 62% male, about 38% female split. Weeks 35 and 47 hosted visits V12 and V13, respectively.

Germline CDR1 is GTSNPN and CDR2 is SVGIG (reference sequence). The CDR3 spans 16 residues. V was pared by 0 bases and J by 3 bases, with 14 bases between. Worth noting for this clone: Its antigen is not known.

The time point denotes: week 47, end of study. In the vaccine, a single dose held 300 ug of the mutant IDH1 20-mer peptide, along with topical imiquimod. Profiled with immunoSEQ multiplex PCR; TCRdb holds only in-frame clones, not every one. The sample includes more than 30,000 clones, roughly nine tenths of them seen just once. The V call is TRBV30, the J call TRBJ1-4; D is undetermined. The sample here was PBMCs, taken from a glioma patient whose treatment included an IDH1 peptide vaccine. The TCR sequence derives from a man in his forties with glioma. Here the CDR3 DNA reads TGTGCCTGGAGTGTGGCTAGGGTGCGGGCTAATGAAAAACTGTTTTTT. It yields the protein CAWSVARVRANEKLFF.